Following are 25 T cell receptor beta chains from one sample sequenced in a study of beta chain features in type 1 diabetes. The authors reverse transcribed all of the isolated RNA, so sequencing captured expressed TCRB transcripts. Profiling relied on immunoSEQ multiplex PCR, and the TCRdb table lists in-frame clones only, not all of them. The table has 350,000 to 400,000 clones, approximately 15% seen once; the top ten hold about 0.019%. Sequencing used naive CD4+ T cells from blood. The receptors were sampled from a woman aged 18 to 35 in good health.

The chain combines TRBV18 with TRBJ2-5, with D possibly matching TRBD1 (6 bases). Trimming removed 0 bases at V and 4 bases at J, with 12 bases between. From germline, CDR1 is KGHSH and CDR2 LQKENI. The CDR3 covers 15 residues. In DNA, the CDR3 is TGTGCCAGCTCACCACCGGTTCCCAGGGGAGAGACCCAGTACTTC. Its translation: CASSPPVPRGETQYF.

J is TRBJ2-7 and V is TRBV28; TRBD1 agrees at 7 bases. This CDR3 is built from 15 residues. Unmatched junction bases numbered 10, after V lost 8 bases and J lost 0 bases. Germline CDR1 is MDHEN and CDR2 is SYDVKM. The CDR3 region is CASYPTGLSSYEQYF. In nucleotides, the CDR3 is TGTGCCAGCTATCCGACAGGGCTGAGCTCCTACGAGCAGTACTTC. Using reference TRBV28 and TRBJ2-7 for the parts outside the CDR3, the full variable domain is DVKVTQSSRYLVKRTGEKVFLECVQDMDHENMFWYRQDPGLGLRLIYFSYDVKMKEKGDIPEGYSVSREKKERFSLILESASTNQTSMYLCASYPTGLSSYEQYFGPGTRLTVT.

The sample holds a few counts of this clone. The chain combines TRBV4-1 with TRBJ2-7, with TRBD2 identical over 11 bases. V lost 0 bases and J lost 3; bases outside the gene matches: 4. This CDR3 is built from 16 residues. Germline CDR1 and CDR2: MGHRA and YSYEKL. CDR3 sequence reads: CASSQEFTSGSYEQYF. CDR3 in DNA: TGCGCCAGCAGCCAAGAGTTTACTAGCGGGAGCTACGAGCAGTACTTC.

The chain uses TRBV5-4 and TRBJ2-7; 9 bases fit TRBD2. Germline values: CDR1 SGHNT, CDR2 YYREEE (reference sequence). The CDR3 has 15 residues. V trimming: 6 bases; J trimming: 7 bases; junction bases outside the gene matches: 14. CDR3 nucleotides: TGTGCCAGCATACCTTTAGGCGGGAGGGCCCGGGAGCAGTACTTC. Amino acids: CASIPLGGRAREQYF.

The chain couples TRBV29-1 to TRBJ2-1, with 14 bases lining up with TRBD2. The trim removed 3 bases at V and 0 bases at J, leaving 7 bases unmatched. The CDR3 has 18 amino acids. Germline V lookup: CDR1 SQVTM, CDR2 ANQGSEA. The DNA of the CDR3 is TGCAGCGTTGAGGGGACTAGCGGGAGAGGGGGCTCCTACAATGAGCAGTTCTTC. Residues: CSVEGTSGRGGSYNEQFF.

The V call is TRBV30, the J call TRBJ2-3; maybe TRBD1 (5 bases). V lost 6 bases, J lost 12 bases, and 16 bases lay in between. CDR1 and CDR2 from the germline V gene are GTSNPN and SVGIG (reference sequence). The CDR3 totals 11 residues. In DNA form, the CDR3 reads TGTGCCTGCTCAGGGAAACGGCCCCAGTATTTT. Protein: CACSGKRPQYF.

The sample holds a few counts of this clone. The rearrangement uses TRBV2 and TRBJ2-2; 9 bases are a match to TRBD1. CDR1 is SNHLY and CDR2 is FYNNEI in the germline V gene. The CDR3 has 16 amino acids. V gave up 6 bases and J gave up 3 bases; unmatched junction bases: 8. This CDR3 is CASSAHRGRDTGELFF. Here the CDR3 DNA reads TGTGCCAGCAGCGCACACAGGGGGCGGGACACCGGGGAGCTGTTTTTT.

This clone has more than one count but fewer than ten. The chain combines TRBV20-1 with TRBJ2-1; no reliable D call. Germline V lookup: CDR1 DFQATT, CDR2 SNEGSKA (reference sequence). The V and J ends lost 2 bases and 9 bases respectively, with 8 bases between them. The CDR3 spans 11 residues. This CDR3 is CSARMGPEQFF. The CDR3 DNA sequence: TGCAGTGCTAGAATGGGCCCTGAGCAGTTCTTC.

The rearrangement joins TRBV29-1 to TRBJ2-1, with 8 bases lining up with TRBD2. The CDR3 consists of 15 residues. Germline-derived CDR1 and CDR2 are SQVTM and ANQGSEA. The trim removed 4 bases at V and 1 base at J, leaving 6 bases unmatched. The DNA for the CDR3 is TGCAGCGTTGCCCGGGAGGGCCGTTCCTACAATGAGCAGTTCTTC. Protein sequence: CSVAREGRSYNEQFF.

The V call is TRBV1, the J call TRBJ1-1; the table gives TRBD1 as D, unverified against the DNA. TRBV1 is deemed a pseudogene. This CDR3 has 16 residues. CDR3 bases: TGCACCAGCAGCGACCAGTCGTGGGCAGACAACACTGAAGCTTTCTTT. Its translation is CTSSDQSWADNTEAFF.

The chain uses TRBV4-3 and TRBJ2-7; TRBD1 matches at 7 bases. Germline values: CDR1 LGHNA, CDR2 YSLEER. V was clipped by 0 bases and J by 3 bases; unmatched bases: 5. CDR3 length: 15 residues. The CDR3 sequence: CASSQEEQGNYEQYF. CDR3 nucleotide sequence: TGCGCCAGCAGCCAAGAGGAACAGGGGAACTACGAGCAGTACTTC.

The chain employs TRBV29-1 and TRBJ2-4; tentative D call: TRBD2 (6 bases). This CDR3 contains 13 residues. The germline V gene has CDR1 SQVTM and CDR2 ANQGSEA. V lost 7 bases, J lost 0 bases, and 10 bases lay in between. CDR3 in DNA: TGCAGCGGTAGCGGTCTAGCCAAAAACATTCAGTACTTC. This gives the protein CSGSGLAKNIQYF.

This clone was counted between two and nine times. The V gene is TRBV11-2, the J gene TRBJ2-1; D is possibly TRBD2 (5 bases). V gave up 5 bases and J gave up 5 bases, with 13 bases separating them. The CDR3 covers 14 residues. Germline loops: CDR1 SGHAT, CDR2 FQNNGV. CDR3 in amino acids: CASSQTNGNNEQFF. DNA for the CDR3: TGTGCCAGCAGCCAAACAAACGGGAACAATGAGCAGTTCTTC.

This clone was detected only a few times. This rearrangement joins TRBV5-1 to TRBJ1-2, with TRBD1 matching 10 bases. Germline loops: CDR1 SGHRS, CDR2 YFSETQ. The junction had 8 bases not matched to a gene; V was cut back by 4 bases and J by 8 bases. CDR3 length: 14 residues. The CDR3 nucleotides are TGCGCCAGCAGCGCCTCCGGGACAGGGGAGGGCTACACCTTC. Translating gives CASSASGTGEGYTF.

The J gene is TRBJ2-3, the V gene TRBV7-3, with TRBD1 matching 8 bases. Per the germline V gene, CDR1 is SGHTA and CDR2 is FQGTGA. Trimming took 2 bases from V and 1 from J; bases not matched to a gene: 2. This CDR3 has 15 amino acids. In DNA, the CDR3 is TGTGCCAGCAGCTTATCGGGACAGGGCACAGATACGCAGTATTTT. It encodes CASSLSGQGTDTQYF. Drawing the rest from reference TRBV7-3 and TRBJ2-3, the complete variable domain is GAGVSQTPSNKVTEKGKYVELRCDPISGHTALYWYRQSLGQGPEFLIYFQGTGAADDSGLPNDRFFAVRPEGSVSTLKIQRTERGDSAVYLCASSLSGQGTDTQYFGPGTRLTVL.

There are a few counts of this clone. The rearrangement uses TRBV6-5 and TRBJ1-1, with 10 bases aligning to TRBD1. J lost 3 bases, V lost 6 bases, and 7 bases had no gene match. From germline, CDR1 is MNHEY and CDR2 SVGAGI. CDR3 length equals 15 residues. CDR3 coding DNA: TGTGCCAGCAGATGGGGGACAGGGGCGTACACTGAAGCTTTCTTT. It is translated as CASRWGTGAYTEAFF.

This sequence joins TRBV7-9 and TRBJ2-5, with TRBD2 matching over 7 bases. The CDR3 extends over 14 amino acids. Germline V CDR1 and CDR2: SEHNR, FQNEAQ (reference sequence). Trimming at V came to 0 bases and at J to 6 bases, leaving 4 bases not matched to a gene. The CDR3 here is CASSLAGGSQTQYF. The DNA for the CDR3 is TGTGCCAGCAGCTTAGCGGGAGGGTCGCAGACCCAGTACTTC.

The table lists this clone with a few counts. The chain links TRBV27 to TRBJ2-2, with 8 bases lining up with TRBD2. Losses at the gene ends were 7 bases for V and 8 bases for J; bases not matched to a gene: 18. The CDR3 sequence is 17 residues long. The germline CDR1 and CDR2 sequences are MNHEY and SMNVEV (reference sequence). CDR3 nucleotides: TGTGCCAGCACCGCCCTCTTGCCGGGAGGGCCGGGTGGGGAGCTGTTTTTT. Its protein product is CASTALLPGGPGGELFF.

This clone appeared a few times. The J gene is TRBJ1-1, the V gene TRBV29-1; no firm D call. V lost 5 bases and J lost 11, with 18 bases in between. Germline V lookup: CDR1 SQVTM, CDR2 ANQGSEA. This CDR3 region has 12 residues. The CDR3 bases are TGCAGCGTTATGTCCCCCTCACCTGGCGCTTTCTTT. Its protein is CSVMSPSPGAFF.

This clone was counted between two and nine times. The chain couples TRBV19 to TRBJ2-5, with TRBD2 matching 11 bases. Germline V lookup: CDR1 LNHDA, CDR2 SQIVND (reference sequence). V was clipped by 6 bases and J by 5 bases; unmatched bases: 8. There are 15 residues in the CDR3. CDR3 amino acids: CASSQTTSGKETQYF. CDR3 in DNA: TGTGCCAGTAGCCAAACGACTAGCGGGAAGGAGACCCAGTACTTC.

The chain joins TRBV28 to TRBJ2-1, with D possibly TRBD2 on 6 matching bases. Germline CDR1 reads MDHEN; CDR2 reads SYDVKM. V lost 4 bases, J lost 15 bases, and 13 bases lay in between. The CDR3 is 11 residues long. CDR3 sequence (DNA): TGTGCCAGCAGTTCCCCGGGAGAGGGGTTCTTC. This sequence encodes CASSSPGEGFF.

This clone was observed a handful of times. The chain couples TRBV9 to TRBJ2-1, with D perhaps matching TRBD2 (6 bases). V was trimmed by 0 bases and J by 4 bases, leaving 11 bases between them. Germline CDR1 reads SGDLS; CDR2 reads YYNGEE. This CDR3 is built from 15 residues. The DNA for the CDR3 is TGTGCCAGCAGCGTAGTTAGCGGCAATTACAATGAGCAGTTCTTC. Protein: CASSVVSGNYNEQFF.

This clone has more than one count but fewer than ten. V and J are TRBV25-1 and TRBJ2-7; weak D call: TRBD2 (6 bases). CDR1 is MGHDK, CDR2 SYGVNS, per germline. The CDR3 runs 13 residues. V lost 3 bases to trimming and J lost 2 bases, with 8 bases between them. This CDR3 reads CASSEAGTYEQYF. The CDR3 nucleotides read TGTGCCAGCAGTGAGGCGGGGACCTACGAGCAGTACTTC.

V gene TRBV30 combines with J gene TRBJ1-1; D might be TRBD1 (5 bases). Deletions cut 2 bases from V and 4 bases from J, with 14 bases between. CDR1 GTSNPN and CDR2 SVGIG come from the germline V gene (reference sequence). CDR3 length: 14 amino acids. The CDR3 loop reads CAWSQGQGGTEAFF. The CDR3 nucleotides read TGTGCCTGGAGTCAAGGGCAGGGAGGCACTGAAGCTTTCTTT.

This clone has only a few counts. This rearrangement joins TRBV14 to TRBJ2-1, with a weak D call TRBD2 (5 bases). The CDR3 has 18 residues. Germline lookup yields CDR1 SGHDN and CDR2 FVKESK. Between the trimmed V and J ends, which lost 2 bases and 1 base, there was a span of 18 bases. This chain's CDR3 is CASSQRLTAGYSYNEQFF. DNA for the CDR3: TGTGCCAGCAGCCAACGGTTAACGGCGGGCTATTCCTACAATGAGCAGTTCTTC.